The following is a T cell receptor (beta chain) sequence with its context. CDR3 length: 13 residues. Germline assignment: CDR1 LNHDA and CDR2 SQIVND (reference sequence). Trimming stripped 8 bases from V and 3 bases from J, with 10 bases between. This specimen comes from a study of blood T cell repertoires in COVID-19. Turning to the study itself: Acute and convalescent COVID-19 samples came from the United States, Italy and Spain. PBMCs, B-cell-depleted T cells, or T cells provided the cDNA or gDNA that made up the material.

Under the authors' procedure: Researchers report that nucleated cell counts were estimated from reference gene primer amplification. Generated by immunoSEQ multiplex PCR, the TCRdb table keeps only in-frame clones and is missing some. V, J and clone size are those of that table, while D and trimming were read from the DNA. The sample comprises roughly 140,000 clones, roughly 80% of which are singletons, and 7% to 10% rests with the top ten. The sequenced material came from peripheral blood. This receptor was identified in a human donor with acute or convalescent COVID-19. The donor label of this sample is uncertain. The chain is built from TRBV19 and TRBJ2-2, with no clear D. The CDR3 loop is CASYAHDTGELFF. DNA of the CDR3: TGTGCCAGTTACGCGCATGACACCGGGGAGCTGTTTTTT.